This TCR beta chain was identified in a study of T-cell memory formation after mild COVID-19. Study-level findings and limits: The authors did not confirm SARS-CoV-2 specificity of second-wave clones peaking day 37. Cross-reactive memory apparently joined, as some responding clones appeared in pre-infection memory. Contracting CD8+ clones were enriched in EMRA, CD4+ mainly in CM and EM.

This clonotype was detected a few times. What it binds is not known. At one boundary the junction diverges from the germline segment, which might be a read error. CDR3 length equals 12 residues. Germline V gene lookup returns CDR1 DFQATT and CDR2 SNEGSKA (reference sequence). From the 5' RACE reads, TCRdb called clonotypes with MiXCR, one entry per CDR3 protein. The table lists 170,000 or so distinct CDR3 sequences, 20% to 25% of them singletons. V is TRBV20-1 and J is TRBJ1-5; no definite D call. The receptor was isolated from an adult woman who had mild COVID-19 (a few samples of this study predate the infection). Cell type and time point are not known. Sequencing was carried out using PBMCs or a T cell subset sorted from them (not recorded which). The CDR3 region has the DNA TGCAGTGCCAGAGGGCTGAATCAGCCCCAGCATTTT. Its protein is CSARGLNQPQHF.